These 20 T cell receptor beta chains share one sample of origin, sequenced in a study of identical twins. TCRdb recomputed calls from the 5' RACE reads with MiXCR, one row per CDR3 protein. The sample consists of approximately 620,000 distinct CDR3 sequences, 8.6% of them appearing once. In addition, the sample was reused for a study of yellow fever vaccine responses in identical twins.

Input material: PBMCs. The receptors were sampled from a woman aged 18-29 years in good health.

This clonotype showed up just a few times. This chain connects TRBV12-3 or TRBV12-4 to TRBJ1-5; D perhaps matches TRBD1 (5 bases). This CDR3 has 15 amino acids. Trimming removed 2 bases from V and 5 bases from J, with 13 bases in between. CDR3 coding DNA: TGTGCCAGCAGTTTACCGGGGTTGGGGGATCAGCCCCAGCATTTT. The encoded protein is CASSLPGLGDQPQHF.

In this sample, this clonotype turned up a few times. This rearrangement joins TRBV20-1 to TRBJ2-7; no firm D call. CDR1 DFQATT and CDR2 SNEGSKA come from the germline V gene (reference sequence). The CDR3 sequence is 11 residues long. Deletions cut 4 bases from V and 6 bases from J, with 10 bases between. The CDR3 loop reads CSATPVSEQYF. CDR3 coding DNA: TGCAGTGCTACCCCAGTATCCGAGCAGTACTTC.

This chain uses TRBV6-1 with TRBJ2-2, with a weak D call TRBD2 (5 bases). Germline assignment: CDR1 MNHNS and CDR2 SASEGT. The germline V and J ends were trimmed by 7 bases and 6 bases, with 15 bases remaining between them. This CDR3 contains 14 residues. The CDR3 region is CASTGEGIAGELFF. In nucleotides, the CDR3 is TGTGCCAGCACCGGAGAGGGTATCGCCGGGGAGCTGTTTTTT.

V is TRBV20-1 and J is TRBJ2-3; 10 nucleotides agree with TRBD1. Germline trimming cut 6 bases from V and 2 bases from J; bases unmatched to any gene: 8. The CDR3 extends over 15 amino acids. CDR1 is DFQATT and CDR2 is SNEGSKA in the germline V gene (reference sequence). The CDR3: CSATRTGGPTDTQYF. The DNA for the CDR3 is TGCAGTGCCACCCGGACAGGGGGACCCACAGATACGCAGTATTTT.

The J gene is TRBJ2-7, the V gene TRBV2; D is tentatively TRBD1 or TRBD2 (5 bases each). Trimming removed 6 bases from V and 2 bases from J, with 14 bases in between. From germline, CDR1 is SNHLY and CDR2 FYNNEI. The length of the CDR3 is 14 residues. The CDR3 region has the DNA TGTGCCAGCAGACCCGGGACGGAGACCTACGAGCAGTACTTC. The encoded protein is CASRPGTETYEQYF.

This chain uses TRBV4-1 with TRBJ2-7; D is possibly TRBD2 (5 bases). V was cut by 0 bases and J by 6 bases, with 18 bases left in between. Germline loops: CDR1 MGHRA, CDR2 YSYEKL. The CDR3 contains 16 residues. In DNA form, the CDR3 reads TGCGCCAGCAGCCAAGAGGAGGCGGTTCAGGTGGTCGAGCAGTACTTC. Residues: CASSQEEAVQVVEQYF.

This clonotype was seen repeatedly, ten times or more. The chain recombines TRBV5-1 with TRBJ2-1, with D possibly TRBD2 on 6 matching bases. Between the trimmed V and J ends, which lost 4 bases and 4 bases, there was a span of 12 bases. Germline assignment: CDR1 SGHRS and CDR2 YFSETQ. The CDR3 totals 14 residues. Here the CDR3 reads CASSKEGGYNEQFF. CDR3 coding DNA: TGCGCCAGCAGCAAGGAGGGAGGTTACAATGAGCAGTTCTTC.

This clonotype was counted between two and nine times. The rearrangement uses TRBV5-1 and TRBJ2-4, with no clear D. The V gene's germline CDR1 is SGHRS and CDR2 YFSETQ. The CDR3 is 16 residues long. Trimming pared 2 bases from V and 5 bases from J, leaving 17 bases between. The CDR3 DNA reads TGCGCCAGCAGCTTACCGGCGGCACCCGCCGAAAACATTCAGTACTTC. As protein: CASSLPAAPAENIQYF.

This clonotype was recorded at least ten times. The chain uses TRBV9 and TRBJ2-1; D not resolved. The CDR3 spans 15 residues. Germline V gene sequence: CDR1 SGDLS, CDR2 YYNGEE. The V end was cut by 5 bases, the J end by 0 bases, with 12 bases between. The chain's CDR3 is CASSPLFSSYNEQFF. The CDR3 bases are TGTGCCAGCAGTCCCCTTTTTAGCTCCTACAATGAGCAGTTCTTC.

A few counts support this clonotype. The chain links TRBV9 to TRBJ1-2; the match to TRBD1 covers 8 bases. Germline-derived CDR1 and CDR2 are SGDLS and YYNGEE. The trim removed 3 bases at V and 4 bases at J, leaving 11 bases unmatched. The CDR3 is made up of 16 amino acids. The DNA for the CDR3 is TGTGCCAGCAGCGACTCGGACAGGGTACCCATCTATGGCTACACCTTC. It yields the protein CASSDSDRVPIYGYTF.

This clonotype was counted many times. The chain joins TRBV20-1 to TRBJ1-1; D is unresolved. From germline, CDR1 is DFQATT and CDR2 SNEGSKA (reference sequence). The V end was cut by 4 bases, the J end by 11 bases, with 5 bases between. This CDR3 comprises 8 residues. Written as DNA, the CDR3 is TGCAGTGCTAAAGGGGCTTTCTTT. It encodes CSAKGAFF.

The J gene is TRBJ2-3, the V gene TRBV25-1, with D hard to call. V lost 2 bases, J lost 5 bases, and 14 bases lay in between. Per germline, CDR1 MGHDK and CDR2 SYGVNS. This CDR3 has 15 amino acids. The CDR3 loop is CASSERNRLGDTQYF. In DNA form, the CDR3 reads TGTGCCAGCAGTGAACGCAACCGTCTGGGAGATACGCAGTATTTT.

This clonotype was observed a few times. The genes are TRBV2 and TRBJ2-2; no definite D call. Per germline, CDR1 SNHLY and CDR2 FYNNEI. The V and J ends lost 4 bases and 1 base respectively, with 4 bases between them. This CDR3 contains 13 residues. CDR3 residues: CASSAMNTGELFF. CDR3 coding DNA: TGTGCCAGCAGTGCCATGAACACCGGGGAGCTGTTTTTT. Based on the CDR3 plus reference TRBV2 and TRBJ2-2, the full variable domain is EPEVTQTPSHQVTQMGQEVILRCVPISNHLYFYWYRQILGQKVEFLVSFYNNEISEKSEIFDDQFSVERPDGSNFTLKIRSTKLEDSAMYFCASSAMNTGELFFGEGSRLTVL.

This rearrangement joins TRBV5-1 to TRBJ1-2; TRBD1 is a possible D gene (5 bases). The length of the CDR3 is 17 residues. In germline, CDR1 is SGHRS, CDR2 YFSETQ. Trimming took 2 bases from V and 0 from J, leaving 17 bases between them. The CDR3 sequence: CASSLPDRHSSNYGYTF. CDR3 sequence (DNA): TGCGCCAGCAGCTTACCCGACAGACACTCGTCTAACTATGGCTACACCTTC.

This clonotype has more than one count but fewer than ten. The V gene is TRBV12-3 or TRBV12-4, the J gene TRBJ2-5; 8 nucleotides match TRBD1. The CDR3 spans 13 residues. Unmatched junction bases numbered 4, after V lost 5 bases and J lost 5 bases. In DNA form, the CDR3 reads TGTGCCAGCAGTAAGACAGGGGTTGAGACCCAGTACTTC. Translated, it gives CASSKTGVETQYF.

This clonotype was found a few times. V is TRBV13 and J is TRBJ2-7; the D gene is possibly TRBD2 (7 bases). Trimming cost V 4 bases and J 7 bases, with 17 bases left between them. The CDR3 is 14 residues long. The germline gives CDR1 PRHDT, CDR2 FYEKMQ (reference sequence). CDR3 sequence: CASSWGGRGREQYF. The CDR3 DNA follows: TGTGCCAGCAGCTGGGGGGGCAGGGGAAGGGAGCAGTACTTC.

This clonotype has just a few counts. The rearrangement links TRBV7-2 to TRBJ1-1; D remains ambiguous. Germline V lookup: CDR1 SGHTA, CDR2 FQGNSA. The CDR3 runs to 15 residues. Trimming cost V 1 base and J 6 bases, with 15 bases left between them. CDR3 in amino acids: CASSLGRGGYAEAFF. The CDR3, as DNA: TGTGCCAGCAGCTTAGGAAGAGGAGGCTACGCTGAAGCTTTCTTT.

This clonotype has just a few counts. The rearrangement joins TRBV7-2 to TRBJ2-3; 9 nucleotides line up with TRBD2. Trimming cost V 1 base and J 0 bases; bases outside gene matches: 8. CDR3 size: 18 residues. Germline loops: CDR1 SGHTA, CDR2 FQGNSA. The CDR3 DNA is TGTGCCAGCAGCTTAGTGCTAGCGGGGAGAACTAGCACAGATACGCAGTATTTT. Translation gives CASSLVLAGRTSTDTQYF.

This clonotype was picked up many times. The chain employs TRBV12-3 or TRBV12-4 and TRBJ2-3; TRBD2 matches at 7 bases. The CDR3 loop spans 16 amino acids. V was clipped by 5 bases and J by 4 bases; unmatched bases: 12. CDR3 nucleotides: TGTGCCAGCAGTCCGCCGGGAGGAGGGATGGCAGATACGCAGTATTTT. Translation: CASSPPGGGMADTQYF.

This clonotype was recorded a few times. The chain joins TRBV5-1 to TRBJ2-7, with D possibly being TRBD1 (7 bases). Looked up from germline, CDR1 is SGHRS and CDR2 is YFSETQ. With 0 bases removed from V and 4 bases from J, the gap between germline ends came to 14 bases. This CDR3 contains 15 residues. CDR3 bases: TGCGCCAGCAGCTTGGTGGGGGGACAGACTTACGAGCAGTACTTC. Amino acids: CASSLVGGQTYEQYF.